This TCR beta chain was obtained from a study of blood T cells in healthy people across ages. This clonotype has just a few counts. Its antigen is not identified. Points from the study as a whole: Relative to aged donors, long-lived donors carried more naive CD4+ cells and displayed higher diversity. The lack of PBMC sorting stopped any conclusive naive versus antigen-experienced comparison. A strong correlation was seen between TCR beta diversity and naive T cell percentage.

Then a second PCR, running roughly 7 to 11 cycles, was carried out with a sample-barcoded 5' primer and a J-beta primer mix. A template-switch adaptor that had 12 random nucleotides put a tag on each cDNA molecule. From the 5' RACE reads, TCRdb called clonotypes with MiXCR, one entry per CDR3 protein. The table shows more than 1.4 million distinct CDR3 sequences, with around two fifths occurring only once. Sequencing was performed on blood. The TCR was taken from a woman between 18 and 30 years old in good health.

CDR3 region: CASSQDPGGSATPEQYF. The CDR3 DNA is TGCGCCAGCAGCCAAGACCCTGGCGGAAGTGCTACTCCCGAGCAGTACTTC. The J gene is TRBJ2-7, the V gene TRBV4-1; D unclear. V shed 0 bases and J shed 6 bases, with 21 bases lying between them. In germline, CDR1 is MGHRA, CDR2 YSYEKL. CDR3 length: 17 amino acids.